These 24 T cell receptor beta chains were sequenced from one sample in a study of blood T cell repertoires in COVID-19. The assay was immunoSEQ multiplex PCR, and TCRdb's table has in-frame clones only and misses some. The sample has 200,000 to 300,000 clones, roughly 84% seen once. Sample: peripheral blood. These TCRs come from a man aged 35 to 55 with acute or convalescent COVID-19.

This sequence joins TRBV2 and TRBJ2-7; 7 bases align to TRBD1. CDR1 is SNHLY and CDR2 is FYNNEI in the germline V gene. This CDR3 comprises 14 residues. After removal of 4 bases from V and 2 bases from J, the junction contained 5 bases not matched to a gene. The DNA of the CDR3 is TGTGCCAGCAGTGCTCGACAGGGAACCTACGAGCAGTACTTC. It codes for CASSARQGTYEQYF.

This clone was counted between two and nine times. DNA for the CDR3: TGTGCCATCAGTGATAGGGCAGGGCGCAATAATTCACCCCTCCACTTT. Translation gives CAISDRAGRNNSPLHF. J is TRBJ1-6 and V is TRBV10-3; perhaps TRBD1 as D (5 bases). Germline V gene sequence: CDR1 ENHRY, CDR2 SYGVKD. The CDR3 is 16 amino acids. The V and J ends lost 3 bases and 5 bases respectively, with 14 bases between them.

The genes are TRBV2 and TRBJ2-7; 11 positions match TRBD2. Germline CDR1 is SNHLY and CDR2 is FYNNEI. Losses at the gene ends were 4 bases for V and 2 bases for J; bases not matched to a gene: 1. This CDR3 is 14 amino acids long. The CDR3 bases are TGTGCCAGCAGTGTAGCGGGAGGGGCCTACGAGCAGTACTTC. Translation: CASSVAGGAYEQYF. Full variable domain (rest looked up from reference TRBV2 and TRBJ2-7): EPEVTQTPSHQVTQMGQEVILRCVPISNHLYFYWYRQILGQKVEFLVSFYNNEISEKSEIFDDQFSVERPDGSNFTLKIRSTKLEDSAMYFCASSVAGGAYEQYFGPGTRLTVT.

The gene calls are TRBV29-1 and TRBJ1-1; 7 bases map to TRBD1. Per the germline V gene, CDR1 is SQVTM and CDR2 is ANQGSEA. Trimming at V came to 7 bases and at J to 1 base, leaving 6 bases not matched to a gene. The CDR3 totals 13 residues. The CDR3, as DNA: TGCAGCGCCCGGCAGGGGGGGAACACTGAAGCTTTCTTT. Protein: CSARQGGNTEAFF.

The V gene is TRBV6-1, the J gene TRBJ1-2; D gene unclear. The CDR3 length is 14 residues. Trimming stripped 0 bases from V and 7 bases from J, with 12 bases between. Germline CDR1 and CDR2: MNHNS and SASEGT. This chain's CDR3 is CASSEAQATGGYTF. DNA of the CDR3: TGTGCCAGCAGTGAAGCTCAGGCTACCGGTGGCTACACCTTC.

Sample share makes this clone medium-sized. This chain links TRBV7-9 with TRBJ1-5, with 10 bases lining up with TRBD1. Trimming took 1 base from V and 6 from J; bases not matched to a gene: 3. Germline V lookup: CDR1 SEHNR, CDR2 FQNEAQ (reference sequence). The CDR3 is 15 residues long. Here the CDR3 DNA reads TGTGCCAGCAGCTTAGGGGACAGGGGTGTTCAGCCCCAGCATTTT. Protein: CASSLGDRGVQPQHF.

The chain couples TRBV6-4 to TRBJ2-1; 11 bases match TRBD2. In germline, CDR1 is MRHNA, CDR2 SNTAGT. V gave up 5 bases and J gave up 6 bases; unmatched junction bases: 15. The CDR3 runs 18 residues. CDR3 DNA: TGTGCCAGCAGTCCCCGACCCCCCACTAGCGGGAGAAGCAATGAGCAGTTCTTC. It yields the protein CASSPRPPTSGRSNEQFF.

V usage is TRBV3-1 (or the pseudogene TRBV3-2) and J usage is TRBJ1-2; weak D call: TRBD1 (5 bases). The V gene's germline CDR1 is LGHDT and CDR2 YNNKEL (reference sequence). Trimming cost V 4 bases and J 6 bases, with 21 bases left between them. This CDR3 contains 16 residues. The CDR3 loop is CASSPWQGRRFDGYTF. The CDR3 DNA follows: TGTGCCAGCAGCCCCTGGCAGGGTCGGCGTTTCGATGGCTACACCTTC.

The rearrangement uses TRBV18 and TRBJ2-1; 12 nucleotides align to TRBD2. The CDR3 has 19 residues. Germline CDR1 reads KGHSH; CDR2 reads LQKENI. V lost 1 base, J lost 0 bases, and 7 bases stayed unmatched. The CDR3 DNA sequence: TGTGCCAGCTCACCACGCCTAGCGGGAGGGCCCCTCTCCTACAATGAGCAGTTCTTC. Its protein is CASSPRLAGGPLSYNEQFF.

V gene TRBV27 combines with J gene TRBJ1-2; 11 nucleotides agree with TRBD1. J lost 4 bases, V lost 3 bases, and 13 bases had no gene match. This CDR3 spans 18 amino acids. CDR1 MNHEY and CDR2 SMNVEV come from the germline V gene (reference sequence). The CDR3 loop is CASSFSDRGPPGLYGYTF. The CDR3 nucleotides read TGTGCCAGCAGTTTTTCGGACAGGGGGCCCCCCGGACTCTATGGCTACACCTTC.

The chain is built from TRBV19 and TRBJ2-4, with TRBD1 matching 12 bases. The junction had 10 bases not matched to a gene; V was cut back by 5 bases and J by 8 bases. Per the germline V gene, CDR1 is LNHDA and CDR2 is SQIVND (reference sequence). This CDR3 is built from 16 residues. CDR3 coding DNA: TGTGCCAGTAGTCCTGGAGGGACAGGGGGCCTCCACATTCAGTACTTC. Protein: CASSPGGTGGLHIQYF. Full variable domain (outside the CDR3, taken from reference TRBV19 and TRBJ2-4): DGGITQSPKYLFRKEGQNVTLSCEQNLNHDAMYWYRQDPGQGLRLIYYSQIVNDFQKGDIAEGYSVSREKKESFPLTVTSAQKNPTAFYLCASSPGGTGGLHIQYFGAGTRLSVL.

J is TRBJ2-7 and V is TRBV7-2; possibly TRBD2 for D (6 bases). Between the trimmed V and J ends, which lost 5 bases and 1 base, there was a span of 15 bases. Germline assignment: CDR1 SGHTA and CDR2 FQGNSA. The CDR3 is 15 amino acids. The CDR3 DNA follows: TGTGCCAGCAGCCCAGGCGGCGGGGAGTCCTACGAGCAGTACTTC. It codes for CASSPGGGESYEQYF. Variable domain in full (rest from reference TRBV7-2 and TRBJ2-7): GAGVSQSPSNKVTEKGKDVELRCDPISGHTALYWYRQSLGQGLEFLIYFQGNSAPDKSGLPSDRFSAERTGGSVSTLTIQRTQQEDSAVYLCASSPGGGESYEQYFGPGTRLTVT.

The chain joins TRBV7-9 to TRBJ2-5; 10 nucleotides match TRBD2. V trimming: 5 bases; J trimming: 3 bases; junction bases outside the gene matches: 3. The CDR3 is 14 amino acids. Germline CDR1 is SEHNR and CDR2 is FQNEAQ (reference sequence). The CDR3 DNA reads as TGTGCCAGCAGCCTCAGCGGGAGGGAAGAGACCCAGTACTTC. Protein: CASSLSGREETQYF.

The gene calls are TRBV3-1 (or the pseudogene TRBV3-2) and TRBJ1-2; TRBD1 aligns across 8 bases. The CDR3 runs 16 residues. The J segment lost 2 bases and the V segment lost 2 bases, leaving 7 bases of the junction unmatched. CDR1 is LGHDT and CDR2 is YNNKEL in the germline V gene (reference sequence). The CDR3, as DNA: TGTGCCAGCAGCCAAACGACAGGGGCCCTAAACTATGGCTACACCTTC. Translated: CASSQTTGALNYGYTF.

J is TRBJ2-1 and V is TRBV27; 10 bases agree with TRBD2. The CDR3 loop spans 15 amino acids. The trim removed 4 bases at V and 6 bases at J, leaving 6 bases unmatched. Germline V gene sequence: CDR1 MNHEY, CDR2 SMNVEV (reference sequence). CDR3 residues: CASSSKREGRNEQFF. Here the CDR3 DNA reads TGTGCCAGCAGTTCCAAGCGGGAGGGCCGCAATGAGCAGTTCTTC.

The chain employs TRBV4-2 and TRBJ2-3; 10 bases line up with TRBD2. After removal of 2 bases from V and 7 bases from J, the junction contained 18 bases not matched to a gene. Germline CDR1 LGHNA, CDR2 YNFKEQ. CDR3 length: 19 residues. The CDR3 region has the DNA TGTGCCAGCAGCCAATATGAAGCTGCGGGGGCTAGCGGGAGTCATACGCAGTATTTT. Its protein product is CASSQYEAAGASGSHTQYF.

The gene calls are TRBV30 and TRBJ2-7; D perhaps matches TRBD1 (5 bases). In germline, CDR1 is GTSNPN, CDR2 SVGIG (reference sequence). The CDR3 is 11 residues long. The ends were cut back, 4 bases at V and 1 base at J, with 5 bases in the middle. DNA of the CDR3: TGTGCCTGGACAGGGTCCTACGAGCAGTACTTC. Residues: CAWTGSYEQYF.

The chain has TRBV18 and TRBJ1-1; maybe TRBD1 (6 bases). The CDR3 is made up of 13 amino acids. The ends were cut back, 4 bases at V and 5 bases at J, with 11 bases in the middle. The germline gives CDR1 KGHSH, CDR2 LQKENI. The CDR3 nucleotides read TGTGCCAGCTCACAACAGGGTAGTACTGAAGCTTTCTTT. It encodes CASSQQGSTEAFF.

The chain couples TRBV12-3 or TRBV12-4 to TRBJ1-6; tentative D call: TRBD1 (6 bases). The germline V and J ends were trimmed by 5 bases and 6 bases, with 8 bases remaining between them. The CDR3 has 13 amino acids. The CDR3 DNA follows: TGTGCCAGCAGTACGGACAGTAATTCACCCCTCCACTTT. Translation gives CASSTDSNSPLHF.

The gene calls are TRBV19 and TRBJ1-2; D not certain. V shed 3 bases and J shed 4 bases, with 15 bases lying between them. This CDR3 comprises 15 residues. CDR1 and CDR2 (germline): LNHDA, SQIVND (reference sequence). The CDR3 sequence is CASSIPGILTYGYTF. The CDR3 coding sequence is TGTGCCAGTAGTATCCCGGGGATATTGACCTATGGCTACACCTTC.

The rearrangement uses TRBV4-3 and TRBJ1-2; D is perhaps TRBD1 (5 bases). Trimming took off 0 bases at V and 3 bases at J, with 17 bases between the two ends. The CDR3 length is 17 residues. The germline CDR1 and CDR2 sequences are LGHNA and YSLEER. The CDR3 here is CASSQDRGGKNYYGYTF. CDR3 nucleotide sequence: TGCGCCAGCAGCCAAGACCGCGGGGGGAAAAACTACTATGGCTACACCTTC.

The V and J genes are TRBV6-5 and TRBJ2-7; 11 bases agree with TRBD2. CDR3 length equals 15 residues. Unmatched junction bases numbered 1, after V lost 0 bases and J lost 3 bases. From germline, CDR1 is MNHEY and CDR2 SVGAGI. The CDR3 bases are TGTGCCAGCAGTTACTCCGGGACTAGCGGCTACGAGCAGTACTTC. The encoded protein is CASSYSGTSGYEQYF.

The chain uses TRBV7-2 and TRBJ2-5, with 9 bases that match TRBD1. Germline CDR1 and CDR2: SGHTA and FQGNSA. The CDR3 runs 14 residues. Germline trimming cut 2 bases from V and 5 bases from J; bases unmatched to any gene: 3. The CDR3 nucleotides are TGTGCCAGCAGCTTAACAGGGGGCTGGGAGACCCAGTACTTC. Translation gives CASSLTGGWETQYF.

In nucleotides, the CDR3 is TGTGCCAGTAGTATCTGGGGGGGCAACACTGAAGCTTTCTTT. Translation: CASSIWGGNTEAFF. The chain carries TRBV19 and TRBJ1-1, with D possibly being TRBD1 (6 bases). Germline V CDR1 and CDR2: LNHDA, SQIVND (reference sequence). Trimming cost V 3 bases and J 2 bases, with 10 bases left between them. CDR3 size: 14 residues.